Described below is a single T cell receptor (beta chain) sequence and its context. The treatment denotes: oral pan-JAK inhibitor, 5-10 mg twice daily. After isolation, RNA underwent reverse transcription to generate cDNA as the sequencing template. Profiling relied on immunoSEQ multiplex PCR, and the TCRdb table lists in-frame clones only, not all of them. The sample holds some 170,000 clones, 50% to 75% seen once. This sample was taken from a study of CD8+ T cells in alopecia areata. Looked up from germline, CDR1 is SQVTM and CDR2 is ANQGSEA. Trimming shortened V by 4 bases and J by 7 bases, and 10 bases separated the two germline ends. The CDR3 has 11 residues.

The sequence came from a human donor with alopecia areata. The V and J genes are TRBV29-1 and TRBJ1-1; D call uncertain. Material: CD4+ T cells sorted from blood, obtained between weeks 55 and 65, from a patient treated with tofacitinib. CDR3 coding DNA: TGCAGCGTTGGGGCAGCTTTTGAAGCTTTCTTT. It translates to CSVGAAFEAFF.